A selection of T cell receptor beta chains follows, all from one sample in a study of blood T cell repertoires in COVID-19. Profiled with immunoSEQ multiplex PCR; TCRdb holds only in-frame clones, not every one. The repertoire consists of about 110,000 clones, with 65% to 80% occurring once and the leading ten covering approximately 4.3%. Sequenced material: peripheral blood. These receptor sequences come from a man between 70 and 80 years old with acute or convalescent COVID-19. Each CDR3 is given without its conserved first and last residue. Size values are once, few and many counts, or a class for expanded clones, and some rows have none.

j_gene	abundance	v_gene	CDR3aa
TRBJ1-1	-	TRBV11-1	ASSFNRDTSEAF
TRBJ1-1	-	TRBV9	ASSVQVNTEAF
TRBJ1-1	-	TRBV18	ASSPGTGGWDTEAF
TRBJ1-6	-	TRBV11-2	ASSMGQNNSPLH
TRBJ1-2	-	TRBV28	ASSWGDYGYT
TRBJ2-7	-	TRBV5-1	ASSLEAGVVPHYEQY
TRBJ2-3	-	TRBV2	ASSGLSGGADTQY
TRBJ1-1	-	TRBV7-2	ASSLGTGWDTEAF
TRBJ1-2	few	TRBV6-5	ASSDSERRYGYT
TRBJ1-1	-	TRBV12-3/TRBV12-4	ASSYHAF
TRBJ1-1	once	TRBV6-1	ASSERGITEAF
TRBJ2-7	-	TRBV2	ASSWGDPYEQY
TRBJ2-3	-	TRBV24-1	ATSDAAGGTDTQY
TRBJ2-1	-	TRBV3-1/TRBV3-2	ASSHESGTSLNEQF
TRBJ2-7	-	TRBV5-1	ASTRTGTYEQY
TRBJ1-6	-	TRBV7-6	ASSPRYQGPNSPLH
TRBJ1-2	-	TRBV19	ASSTRPGTANYGYT
TRBJ1-5	-	TRBV7-9	ASCKTGYQPQH
TRBJ1-6	-	TRBV9	ASSSQSGSPLH
TRBJ2-5	-	TRBV5-1	ASSVRQGAVETQY
TRBJ1-6	-	TRBV7-2	ASSLGAPGTGHSPLH
TRBJ2-7	-	TRBV7-2	ASSLVPSGVSYEQY
TRBJ1-4	-	TRBV4-1	ASSQGGITNEKLF
TRBJ2-1	-	TRBV6-2/TRBV6-3	ASSLREGEQF
TRBJ1-5	-	TRBV10-3	AISRDSSNQPQH
TRBJ1-5	-	TRBV2	ASMGSPNQPQH
TRBJ1-4	once	TRBV2	ASSELEQGGMSTDEKLF
TRBJ1-2	-	TRBV27	ATRTGLDYGYT
TRBJ2-5	few	TRBV5-1	ASHLNAGQQETQY
TRBJ2-1	-	TRBV11-3	ASSLEGQGGNEQF
TRBJ1-6	-	TRBV2	ASSEGSGRNSPLH
TRBJ2-1	few	TRBV9	ASSVLQGGWNEQF
TRBJ2-3	-	TRBV9	ASSFSGGDTQY
TRBJ1-2	-	TRBV2	ASKGQGTGNYGYT
TRBJ2-3	-	TRBV18	ASSPPGAGGLTDTQY
TRBJ1-1	-	TRBV18	ASSPGNTEAF
TRBJ2-1	-	TRBV7-2	ASSVDSYNEQF
TRBJ2-1	-	TRBV1	TSSQDLTSGGNEQF
TRBJ2-7	-	TRBV5-4	ASKSGTAVYEQY
TRBJ2-3	-	TRBV11-2	ASSPTVVGFGTDTQY